Following are 29 T cell receptor beta chains from one sample sequenced in a study of cytomegalovirus exposure and HLA in healthy donors. The PCR ran on 60 Vbeta and 13 Jbeta primers. Clones were sequenced by immunoSEQ multiplex PCR, and TCRdb holds only the in-frame ones, with some missing. The table has 90,000 to 120,000 clones, about 79% seen once; the top ten hold approximately 3.7%. The source material was PBMCs. These receptors all come from a female donor in good health and CMV-seropositive.

This chain uses TRBV6-5 with TRBJ2-2, with no clear D. Trimming removed 2 bases at V and 5 bases at J, with 6 bases between. The CDR3 has 13 amino acids. The germline gives CDR1 MNHEY, CDR2 SVGAGI. Here the CDR3 reads CASSYESTGELFF. As DNA, the CDR3 is TGTGCCAGCAGTTACGAGAGTACCGGGGAGCTGTTTTTT.

The chain carries TRBV6-1 and TRBJ2-7, with TRBD2 identical over 11 bases. Germline CDR1 is MNHNS and CDR2 is SASEGT. The CDR3 runs 17 residues. V gave up 3 bases and J gave up 0 bases; unmatched junction bases: 7. The CDR3 spells CASSETLTSGTSYEQYF. Here the CDR3 DNA reads TGTGCCAGCAGTGAGACCCTGACTAGCGGGACCTCCTACGAGCAGTACTTC.

Comment on this clone: The junction departs from the called germline gene at one end, perhaps through a read error. The chain combines TRBV27 with TRBJ2-6, with a weak D call TRBD2 (6 bases). This CDR3 has 17 residues. Looked up from germline, CDR1 is MNHEY and CDR2 is SMNVEV (reference sequence). The CDR3 DNA sequence: TGTGCCAGCAGTTCCCCCGGCGGGGCAGGTGGGGCCAACGGCCTGACTTTC. The encoded protein is CASSSPGGAGGANGLTF. Full variable domain (rest looked up from reference TRBV27 and TRBJ2-6): EAQVTQNPRYLITVTGKKLTVTCSQNMNHEYMSWYRQDPGLGLRQIYYSMNVEVTDKGDVPEGYKVSRKEKRNFPLILESPSPNQTSLYFCASSSPGGAGGANGLTFGAGSRLTVL.

This chain connects TRBV6-5 to TRBJ2-1; TRBD2 matches at 7 bases. J gave up 7 bases and V 5 bases, and 11 bases lay outside the gene matches. Germline V gives CDR1 MNHEY, CDR2 SVGAGI. The CDR3 is 15 residues long. The CDR3 here is CASSPGPGGGNEQFF. The CDR3 region has the DNA TGTGCCAGCAGTCCCGGCCCCGGGGGAGGGAATGAGCAGTTCTTC.

The chain joins TRBV5-4 to TRBJ2-1, with 8 bases aligning to TRBD1. The CDR3 extends over 16 amino acids. The V segment lost 4 bases and the J segment 3 bases; nucleotides outside the gene matches: 9. Germline-derived CDR1 and CDR2 are SGHNT and YYREEE (reference sequence). As DNA, the CDR3 is TGTGCCAGCAGCCAAACCGACAGGGGCTACTACAATGAGCAGTTCTTC. As protein: CASSQTDRGYYNEQFF.

The chain joins TRBV6-1 to TRBJ2-1; TRBD2 is a possible D gene (7 bases). Trimming pared 0 bases from V and 6 bases from J, leaving 18 bases between. CDR3 size: 17 residues. Germline assignment: CDR1 MNHNS and CDR2 SASEGT. The CDR3 nucleotides read TGTGCCAGCAGTGAAGCGCTTCCGGGGGGCCAGGGCAATGAGCAGTTCTTC. Translating it yields CASSEALPGGQGNEQFF.

V is TRBV5-1 and J is TRBJ2-3; 7 bases are shared with TRBD1. This CDR3 contains 15 residues. The V segment lost 7 bases and the J segment 1 base; nucleotides outside the gene matches: 9. Germline CDR1 and CDR2: SGHRS and YFSETQ. CDR3 bases: TGCGCCAGCTACCAAACAGGGGCCGGCACAGATACGCAGTATTTT. Protein sequence: CASYQTGAGTDTQYF.

The chain uses TRBV11-2 and TRBJ2-7; 9 bases agree with TRBD1. Germline CDR1 is SGHAT and CDR2 is FQNNGV. V was clipped by 5 bases and J by 4 bases; unmatched bases: 3. This CDR3 comprises 13 residues. CDR3 nucleotides: TGTGCCAGCAGCGTCGGACAGGGGTACGAGCAGTACTTC. Protein: CASSVGQGYEQYF.

This chain connects TRBV7-2 to TRBJ1-1; weak D call: TRBD1 (6 bases). There are 13 residues in the CDR3. Trimming removed 1 base at V and 4 bases at J, with 7 bases between. CDR1 and CDR2 (germline): SGHTA, FQGNSA. CDR3 sequence: CASSLVQGTEAFF. CDR3 sequence (DNA): TGTGCCAGCAGCTTAGTACAGGGCACTGAAGCTTTCTTT.

The rearrangement uses TRBV27 and TRBJ1-4; 8 nucleotides line up with TRBD1. The germline gives CDR1 MNHEY, CDR2 SMNVEV (reference sequence). The CDR3 consists of 17 residues. J was trimmed by 10 bases and V by 5 bases; bases with no gene match: 18. The CDR3 region is CASSPRTGGRTKRKLFF. In DNA, the CDR3 is TGTGCCAGCAGTCCCCGAACAGGGGGAAGGACCAAAAGAAAACTGTTTTTT.

The chain combines TRBV7-2 with TRBJ2-1; D possibly corresponds to TRBD2 (5 bases). This CDR3 has 17 amino acids. The V and J ends lost 5 bases and 0 bases respectively, with 17 bases between them. Germline V gene data show CDR1 as SGHTA and CDR2 as FQGNSA. The CDR3 region is CASSLTYSGSSYNEQFF. In DNA form, the CDR3 reads TGTGCCAGCAGCCTGACTTACTCTGGGAGCTCCTACAATGAGCAGTTCTTC.

This clone came up a few times. J is TRBJ1-5 and V is TRBV7-8; the D gene is possibly TRBD1 (6 bases). The CDR3 runs to 15 residues. The V gene lost 4 bases and the J gene lost 2 bases, with 12 bases spanning the gap. CDR1 is SGHVS, CDR2 FQNEAQ, per germline. CDR3 protein: CASSSGGAGNQPQHF. The DNA for the CDR3 is TGTGCCAGCAGCTCTGGGGGGGCGGGCAATCAGCCCCAGCATTTT.

The V gene is TRBV5-8, the J gene TRBJ1-6; a possible D gene is TRBD1 (6 bases). Germline V gives CDR1 SGHTS, CDR2 YDEGEE. The CDR3 length is 18 residues. With 4 bases removed from V and 6 bases from J, the gap between germline ends came to 23 bases. CDR3 in amino acids: CASSPWGGPFLPNSPLHF. In nucleotides, the CDR3 is TGTGCCAGCAGCCCCTGGGGGGGCCCCTTCCTTCCTAATTCACCCCTCCACTTT.

The J gene is TRBJ2-5, the V gene TRBV18; 9 bases line up with TRBD1. The closer fit of TRBJ2-7 to the DNA end suggests the J call may be wrong. The CDR3 length is 13 residues. CDR1 is KGHSH, CDR2 LQKENI, per germline. The CDR3 DNA reads as TGTGCCAGCTCACGGGACAGGGAATACGAGCAGTACTTC. It encodes CASSRDREYEQYF.

This chain joins TRBV18 and TRBJ2-2; no firm D call. Per the germline V gene, CDR1 is KGHSH and CDR2 is LQKENI. Trimming took off 6 bases at V and 6 bases at J, with 20 bases between the two ends. The CDR3 is made up of 16 amino acids. CDR3 DNA sequence: TGTGCCAGCTCCATCCAGAGATCAGAAGGAGCCGGGGAGCTGTTTTTT. It translates to CASSIQRSEGAGELFF.

The chain combines TRBV30 with TRBJ2-7; 9 bases line up with TRBD1. CDR1 and CDR2 (germline): GTSNPN, SVGIG (reference sequence). The junction had 7 bases not matched to a gene; V was cut back by 1 base and J by 3 bases. The length of the CDR3 is 15 residues. DNA of the CDR3: TGTGCCTGGAGTGCCCCAATGGACAGGGGCTACGAGCAGTACTTC. Protein sequence: CAWSAPMDRGYEQYF.

CDR3 coding DNA: TGTGCCAGCAGTCGAGGGGGGGCAGGTCGGGAAGCTGAAGCTTTCTTT. Its translation: CASSRGGAGREAEAFF. V gene TRBV27 combines with J gene TRBJ1-1; D perhaps matches TRBD1 (6 bases). The V end was cut by 5 bases, the J end by 6 bases, with 22 bases between. The CDR3 contains 16 residues. Per the germline V gene, CDR1 is MNHEY and CDR2 is SMNVEV (reference sequence).

The rearrangement links TRBV11-2 to TRBJ2-5, with D possibly TRBD2 on 5 matching bases. TRBJ2-7 matches the DNA end more closely, so the J call is doubtful. The CDR3 length is 14 residues. Germline CDR1 reads SGHAT; CDR2 reads FQNNGV. CDR3: CASSPPRAPYEQYF. For the CDR3, the DNA is TGTGCCAGCAGCCCCCCGCGGGCCCCCTACGAGCAGTACTTC.

This clone was counted a single time. The chain combines TRBV11-2 with TRBJ1-1, with D maybe TRBD1 (6 bases). Trimming cost V 4 bases and J 3 bases, with 12 bases left between them. CDR1 is SGHAT, CDR2 FQNNGV, per germline. CDR3 length: 14 residues. CDR3 amino acids: CASSSRQVDTEAFF. CDR3 DNA: TGTGCCAGCAGCTCCCGACAGGTCGACACTGAAGCTTTCTTT.

This clone was found a few times. V and J are TRBV7-2 and TRBJ2-7, with D perhaps TRBD2 (7 bases). CDR3 length: 13 amino acids. V was clipped by 5 bases and J by 7 bases, with 15 bases between them. Germline V gene lookup returns CDR1 SGHTA and CDR2 FQGNSA. The CDR3 sequence is CASSRGGVGEQYF. The DNA for the CDR3 is TGTGCCAGCAGCAGGGGGGGGGTAGGGGAGCAGTACTTC.

The chain recombines TRBV4-3 with TRBJ1-5; 10 bases align to TRBD1. Trimming cost V 0 bases and J 4 bases; bases outside gene matches: 3. This CDR3 has 16 residues. Germline values: CDR1 LGHNA, CDR2 YSLEER. The CDR3 bases are TGCGCCAGCAGCCAAGAGAGGACAGGGGGGAATCAGCCCCAGCATTTT. It encodes CASSQERTGGNQPQHF.

This clone was seen only a few times. V and J are TRBV30 and TRBJ1-2, with D hard to call. Germline CDR1 and CDR2: GTSNPN and SVGIG (reference sequence). This CDR3 comprises 13 residues. Trimming pared 0 bases from V and 5 bases from J, leaving 10 bases between. The CDR3: CAWSVLTSYGYTF. For the CDR3, the DNA is TGTGCCTGGAGTGTTCTGACATCGTATGGCTACACCTTC.

This clone was recorded a few times. CDR3 bases: TGTGCCAGCAGCTTTGGCGGTTCCTACGAGCAGTACTTC. Translated: CASSFGGSYEQYF. V gene TRBV7-2 combines with J gene TRBJ2-5; unclear D gene. The DNA matches TRBJ2-7 better at its end, which makes the J call doubtful. The germline V gene encodes CDR1 SGHTA and CDR2 FQGNSA. The CDR3 totals 13 residues.

This clone was counted between two and nine times. The chain combines TRBV6-5 with TRBJ1-1; unclear D gene. Germline CDR1 MNHEY, CDR2 SVGAGI. The V end was cut by 0 bases, the J end by 4 bases, with 6 bases between. The CDR3 is 13 residues long. CDR3 protein: CASSYSGTTEAFF. CDR3 DNA: TGTGCCAGCAGTTACTCCGGTACCACTGAAGCTTTCTTT.

About this clone: Compared with germline, one end of the junction differs, possibly owing to a read error. The chain couples TRBV2 to TRBJ1-5; weak D call: TRBD1 (6 bases). The CDR3 has 13 amino acids. Germline CDR1 is SNHLY and CDR2 is FYNNEI. The CDR3, as DNA: TGTGCGAGCAGGAGACAGGCCAATCAGCCCCAGCATTTT. Protein: CASRRQANQPQHF.

CDR3 nucleotides: TGCGCCAGCAGGAGGCAGGGAAGGGTGGGGAACAATGAGCAGTTCTTC. This sequence encodes CASRRQGRVGNNEQFF. The rearrangement links TRBV5-1 to TRBJ2-1; the D gene is possibly TRBD1 (5 bases). The CDR3 spans 16 residues. Trimming took 5 bases from V and 5 from J, leaving 20 bases between them. The germline V gene encodes CDR1 SGHRS and CDR2 YFSETQ.

The genes are TRBV10-1 and TRBJ1-1, with TRBD1 matching over 10 bases. In germline, CDR1 is WNHNN, CDR2 SYGVQD (reference sequence). With 0 bases clipped from V and 4 bases from J, the junction kept 2 bases outside the gene matches. The CDR3 contains 15 residues. The CDR3 DNA reads TGCGCCAGCAGTGAGTCGGGACAGGGGACCACTGAAGCTTTCTTT. This gives the protein CASSESGQGTTEAFF.

The chain links TRBV19 to TRBJ2-6, with a weak D call TRBD1 (5 bases). From germline, CDR1 is LNHDA and CDR2 SQIVND (reference sequence). The CDR3 has 14 amino acids. V dropped 7 bases and J dropped 2 bases, with 9 bases sitting between them. DNA for the CDR3: TGTGCCAGTATCGGCAGGGCTGGGGCCAACGTCCTGACTTTC. Its protein is CASIGRAGANVLTF. Full variable domain (outside the CDR3, taken from reference TRBV19 and TRBJ2-6): DGGITQSPKYLFRKEGQNVTLSCEQNLNHDAMYWYRQDPGQGLRLIYYSQIVNDFQKGDIAEGYSVSREKKESFPLTVTSAQKNPTAFYLCASIGRAGANVLTFGAGSRLTVL.

V is TRBV5-1 and J is TRBJ2-7; 9 bases map to TRBD1. The germline V gene has CDR1 SGHRS and CDR2 YFSETQ. The CDR3 has 14 amino acids. With V trimmed by 0 bases and J by 4 bases, 2 bases remained unmatched. The CDR3 spells CASSLGQGGYEQYF. CDR3 nucleotides: TGCGCCAGCAGCTTGGGACAGGGGGGATACGAGCAGTACTTC.